This entry lists 8 T cell receptor beta chains sequenced from one sample in a study of shared clonotypes between healthy human individuals. The table came from immunoSEQ multiplex PCR; TCRdb's copy has only in-frame clones and leaves some out. Of under 2,500,000 clones detected, 95% appear once; the ten largest clones hold roughly 0.13%. Sequenced sample: naive CD4+ T cells sorted from blood. Subset denoted: CD45RA+ positively selected. These receptors were obtained from a man in his late teens or twenties in good health.

V and J are TRBV7-2 and TRBJ2-1, with D perhaps matching TRBD2 (5 bases). Germline V gives CDR1 SGHTA, CDR2 FQGNSA. Trimming left V 1 base short and J 7 bases short, with 11 bases between. The CDR3 is made up of 14 amino acids. The CDR3 is CASSLGGPRNEQFF. The CDR3 DNA sequence: TGTGCCAGCAGCTTAGGCGGGCCGCGAAATGAGCAGTTCTTC.

J is TRBJ1-1 and V is TRBV5-1, with TRBD1 matching 10 bases. V lost 5 bases and J lost 1; bases outside the gene matches: 5. CDR1 and CDR2 (germline): SGHRS, YFSETQ. CDR3 size: 15 residues. CDR3 nucleotides: TGCGCCAGCAGGTCCGGGACAGGGGCGAACACTGAAGCTTTCTTT. This codes for CASRSGTGANTEAFF.

This sequence joins TRBV5-4 and TRBJ2-5; 7 nucleotides agree with TRBD1. Trimming took 7 bases from V and 5 from J; bases not matched to a gene: 11. Germline CDR1 SGHNT, CDR2 YYREEE (reference sequence). This CDR3 is 14 amino acids long. CDR3 coding DNA: TGTGCCAGCGGAAGGACAGGTCTAGGGGAGACCCAGTACTTC. Amino acid sequence: CASGRTGLGETQYF.

CDR3 sequence reads: CASSEQGSNYGYTF. The CDR3 bases are TGTGCCAGCTCCGAACAGGGTTCTAACTATGGCTACACCTTC. The chain employs TRBV18 and TRBJ1-2, with D perhaps matching TRBD1 (6 bases). Per germline, CDR1 KGHSH and CDR2 LQKENI. The CDR3 contains 14 residues. V lost 6 bases, J lost 0 bases, and 11 bases lay in between.

The V and J genes are TRBV11-2 and TRBJ2-7; 12 bases are a match to TRBD2. CDR3 size: 16 residues. The V and J ends lost 7 bases and 6 bases, in that order; junction bases with no gene match: 13. Germline V gives CDR1 SGHAT, CDR2 FQNNGV. Here the CDR3 reads CASKTSGSIKGGEQYF. The CDR3 nucleotides are TGTGCCAGCAAGACTAGCGGGAGCATCAAAGGAGGCGAGCAGTACTTC.

This sequence joins TRBV20-1 and TRBJ2-1, with unresolved D. In germline, CDR1 is DFQATT, CDR2 SNEGSKA (reference sequence). The CDR3 length is 11 residues. The V end lost 2 bases, the J end lost 6 bases, and 5 bases lay between the germline ends. This CDR3 is CSARSSNEQFF. The CDR3 coding sequence is TGCAGTGCTAGATCAAGCAATGAGCAGTTCTTC.

This CDR3 reads CASSLVAGQNLNYGYTF. The CDR3 nucleotides are TGTGCCAGCAGCTTAGTTGCAGGACAGAACCTTAACTATGGCTACACCTTC. The chain uses TRBV7-8 and TRBJ1-2; perhaps TRBD1 as D (6 bases). Trimming stripped 1 base from V and 1 base from J, with 16 bases between. The CDR3 is 17 amino acids. Germline values: CDR1 SGHVS, CDR2 FQNEAQ.

V and J are TRBV10-3 and TRBJ1-1; no firm D call. This CDR3 has 11 residues. Trimming took 3 bases from V and 7 from J, leaving 6 bases between them. CDR1 and CDR2 from the germline V gene are ENHRY and SYGVKD. The CDR3 region has the DNA TGTGCCATCAGTGAAACAGATGAAGCTTTCTTT. Its protein is CAISETDEAFF.